The 7 T cell receptor beta chains given below trace back to one sample, sequenced in a study of T cell repertoires in cytomegalovirus infection. MiXCR, applied by TCRdb to the reads, yields one record per CDR3 protein. The sample lists fewer than 350,000 distinct CDR3 sequences; about a sixth were seen once. Sequencing was performed on PBMCs. The receptor source for this set is a human donor in good health (CMV status not recorded). Some clones in this sample may be carry-over from other donors' samples.

This clonotype was counted a few times. As DNA, the CDR3 is TGTGCCAGCAGCTTAGAACCGGGCCCGAATTCACCCCTCCACTTT. This translates into CASSLEPGPNSPLHF. The rearrangement uses TRBV7-9 and TRBJ1-6; D gene uncertain. V was pared by 1 base and J by 7 bases, with 11 bases between. CDR1 SEHNR and CDR2 FQNEAQ come from the germline V gene (reference sequence). CDR3 length equals 15 residues.

This clonotype has just a few counts. In nucleotides, the CDR3 is TGTGCCATCAGTTCGACAGGAGGGCCCCCCTACGAGCAGTACTTC. Protein sequence: CAISSTGGPPYEQYF. This chain connects TRBV10-3 to TRBJ2-7, with D possibly called TRBD1 or TRBD2 (6 bases each). Trimming stripped 5 bases from V and 2 bases from J, with 16 bases between. Germline CDR1 is ENHRY and CDR2 is SYGVKD. The CDR3 runs 15 residues.

This clonotype was counted ten times or more. The chain employs TRBV10-3 and TRBJ1-2; 11 bases fit TRBD1. The V and J ends lost 6 bases and 7 bases, in that order; junction bases with no gene match: 7. The CDR3 consists of 14 residues. The germline V gene has CDR1 ENHRY and CDR2 SYGVKD. The CDR3 DNA sequence: TGTGCCATCAGAGAAGCCGGGACAGGGGGTGGCTACACCTTC. Translated, it gives CAIREAGTGGGYTF.

This clonotype came up a few times. The rearrangement uses TRBV20-1 and TRBJ1-4; D call uncertain. There are 11 residues in the CDR3. Germline lookup yields CDR1 DFQATT and CDR2 SNEGSKA (reference sequence). Trimming removed 5 bases from V and 4 bases from J, with 5 bases in between. CDR3 sequence: CSALYNEKLFF. CDR3 nucleotide sequence: TGCAGTGCTTTGTATAATGAAAAACTGTTTTTT.

The chain is built from TRBV2 and TRBJ1-2; D possibly corresponds to TRBD1 (5 bases). Looked up from germline, CDR1 is SNHLY and CDR2 is FYNNEI. The CDR3 contains 14 residues. V was pared by 6 bases and J by 6 bases, with 17 bases between. CDR3 amino acids: CASSSSGTAHGYTF. CDR3 in DNA: TGTGCCAGCAGCTCCTCCGGGACGGCACATGGCTACACCTTC. Variable domain in full (rest from reference TRBV2 and TRBJ1-2): EPEVTQTPSHQVTQMGQEVILRCVPISNHLYFYWYRQILGQKVEFLVSFYNNEISEKSEIFDDQFSVERPDGSNFTLKIRSTKLEDSAMYFCASSSSGTAHGYTFGSGTRLTVV.

This clonotype was counted ten times or more. The genes are TRBV7-2 and TRBJ1-1; TRBD1 aligns across 7 bases. The ends lost 1 base at V and 4 bases at J; junction bases unmatched: 6. The CDR3 sequence is 15 residues long. The germline CDR1 and CDR2 sequences are SGHTA and FQGNSA. The CDR3 here is CASSLEGQKGTEAFF. The CDR3 nucleotides read TGTGCCAGCAGCTTAGAGGGACAGAAGGGCACTGAAGCTTTCTTT.

This clonotype was detected a few times. The chain has TRBV19 and TRBJ1-5; tentative D call: TRBD1 (5 bases). V was cut by 8 bases and J by 2 bases, with 19 bases left in between. The CDR3 loop spans 16 amino acids. Per germline, CDR1 LNHDA and CDR2 SQIVND (reference sequence). The CDR3 protein is CASSLVSGGGNQPQHF. The CDR3 DNA reads as TGTGCCAGTTCTTTAGTGAGCGGGGGAGGCAATCAGCCCCAGCATTTT.